Each of the 31 T cell receptor beta chains below was sequenced from the same sample in a study of blood T cells in healthy people across ages. The use of a sample-barcoded 5' primer and a J-beta primer mix characterized a second PCR of roughly 6 to 11 cycles. MiXCR was run by TCRdb on the 5' RACE reads, yielding one entry per CDR3 protein. The profile shows around 1,000,000 distinct CDR3 sequences, 35% to 45% of them singletons. Sequenced sample: blood. Receptor source: a man aged 18 to 29 in good health.

In this sample, this clonotype turned up a few times. V and J are TRBV7-9 and TRBJ1-1; D ambiguous. Trimming shortened V by 7 bases and J by 3 bases, and 12 bases separated the two germline ends. From germline, CDR1 is SEHNR and CDR2 FQNEAQ (reference sequence). The CDR3 loop spans 13 amino acids. CDR3 sequence (DNA): TGTGCCAGCACCTGCTCCGGAGACACTGAAGCTTTCTTT. Protein: CASTCSGDTEAFF.

This clonotype was recorded at least ten times. The chain carries TRBV7-9 and TRBJ2-1; 7 nucleotides line up with TRBD1. The CDR3 contains 15 residues. Germline assignment: CDR1 SEHNR and CDR2 FQNEAQ (reference sequence). Unmatched junction bases numbered 10, after V lost 4 bases and J lost 7 bases. The CDR3 region has the DNA TGTGCCAGCAGCTCACCGACAGGGCCGGAAAATGAGCAGTTCTTC. Amino acids: CASSSPTGPENEQFF. Together with reference TRBV7-9 and TRBJ2-1, the CDR3 gives the full variable domain: DTGVSQNPRHKITKRGQNVTFRCDPISEHNRLYWYRQTLGQGPEFLTYFQNEAQLEKSRLLSDRFSAERPKGSFSTLEIQRTEQGDSAMYLCASSSPTGPENEQFFGPGTRLTVL.

The CDR3 loop reads CASSFLGQASNTEAFF. The CDR3 DNA is TGTGCCAGCAGTTTTCTCGGACAGGCCAGCAACACTGAAGCTTTCTTT. This chain links TRBV27 with TRBJ1-1; 7 nucleotides line up with TRBD1. CDR3 length: 16 residues. Germline trimming cut 3 bases from V and 2 bases from J; bases unmatched to any gene: 9. Looked up from germline, CDR1 is MNHEY and CDR2 is SMNVEV (reference sequence).

The V gene is TRBV5-5, the J gene TRBJ1-1, with D uncertain. Trimming removed 0 bases from V and 6 bases from J, with 12 bases in between. This CDR3 has 14 amino acids. Germline values: CDR1 SGHKS, CDR2 YYEKEE (reference sequence). Written as DNA, the CDR3 is TGTGCCAGCAGCTTGGAATTTTCGGGCCCTGAAGCTTTCTTT. Protein sequence: CASSLEFSGPEAFF.

The V and J genes are TRBV6-5 and TRBJ2-1; a possible D gene is TRBD1 (5 bases). The V and J ends lost 2 bases and 10 bases respectively, with 12 bases between them. CDR1 and CDR2 from the germline V gene are MNHEY and SVGAGI. The CDR3 extends over 13 amino acids. The CDR3 loop is CASSYLRDYEQFF. CDR3 bases: TGTGCCAGCAGTTACCTCAGGGATTACGAGCAGTTCTTC.

This clonotype has more than one count but fewer than ten. V and J are TRBV16 and TRBJ2-1; D is possibly TRBD1 (5 bases). Germline CDR1 reads KGHSY; CDR2 reads FQNENV. The CDR3 loop spans 15 amino acids. V was trimmed by 2 bases and J by 7 bases, leaving 15 bases between them. The CDR3 loop reads CASSQVGAVGNEQFF. CDR3 DNA sequence: TGTGCCAGCAGCCAAGTAGGGGCTGTTGGGAATGAGCAGTTCTTC.

This clonotype was seen a few times. The V and J genes are TRBV12-3 or TRBV12-4 and TRBJ1-6; D may be TRBD1 (6 bases). The CDR3 sequence is 15 residues long. V was trimmed by 5 bases and J by 6 bases, leaving 14 bases between them. The CDR3 nucleotides are TGTGCCAGCAGTCCTAGGGGGACGAGTAATTCACCCCTCCACTTT. This sequence encodes CASSPRGTSNSPLHF.

This clonotype was observed once. The CDR3 DNA is TGCGCCAGCAGCACCGAGGTTGGGGCCAACGTCCTGACTTTC. It codes for CASSTEVGANVLTF. The chain recombines TRBV5-1 with TRBJ2-6, with D unclear. CDR3 length: 14 amino acids. The germline gives CDR1 SGHRS, CDR2 YFSETQ. Between the trimmed V and J ends, which lost 4 bases and 3 bases, there was a span of 8 bases.

The chain couples TRBV7-9 to TRBJ2-5; 7 bases are a match to TRBD2. There are 17 residues in the CDR3. Germline trimming cut 2 bases from V and 5 bases from J; bases unmatched to any gene: 14. CDR1 is SEHNR, CDR2 FQNEAQ, per germline (reference sequence). The CDR3 here is CASSLRRMWGGEETQYF. DNA of the CDR3: TGTGCCAGCAGCTTAAGGCGGATGTGGGGGGGAGAGGAGACCCAGTACTTC. Supplemented by reference TRBV7-9 and TRBJ2-5, the full variable domain reads DTGVSQNPRHKITKRGQNVTFRCDPISEHNRLYWYRQTLGQGPEFLTYFQNEAQLEKSRLLSDRFSAERPKGSFSTLEIQRTEQGDSAMYLCASSLRRMWGGEETQYFGPGTRLLVL.

V gene TRBV7-8 combines with J gene TRBJ2-4, with TRBD1 matching 7 bases. The DNA end favors TRBJ2-5, so the J call may be wrong. Looked up from germline, CDR1 is SGHVS and CDR2 is FQNEAQ. The CDR3 length is 16 residues. CDR3 bases: TGTGCCAGCAGGTTGACTCGGGACAGTTGGCACGAGACCCAGTACTTC. Its translation: CASRLTRDSWHETQYF.

The chain uses TRBV19 and TRBJ2-5; a possible D gene is TRBD1 (5 bases). V lost 5 bases to trimming and J lost 11 bases, with 30 bases between them. This CDR3 has 17 amino acids. In germline, CDR1 is LNHDA, CDR2 SQIVND (reference sequence). CDR3 nucleotide sequence: TGTGCCAGTAGTTATCGGAGACAGCTGAGCTCCTACAATGAGCAGTACTTC. Translating it yields CASSYRRQLSSYNEQYF.

V gene TRBV12-3 or TRBV12-4 combines with J gene TRBJ1-1; TRBD1 agrees at 9 bases. V shed 5 bases, J shed 5 bases, and the junction held 9 bases outside the gene matches. CDR3 size: 15 residues. CDR3 sequence (DNA): TGTGCCAGCAGTCCGAACAGGGGGCGGACGACTGAAGCTTTCTTT. It encodes CASSPNRGRTTEAFF.

In regard to this clonotype: One junction end does not reproduce the germline sequence, and a read error may be involved. CDR3 DNA sequence: TGTGCCAGCAGCCAAGGTCAGTACGAGCTGTACTTC. Its protein is CASSQGQYELYF. The chain employs TRBV3-1 and TRBJ2-7; D is undetermined. Germline loops: CDR1 LGHDT, CDR2 YNNKEL (reference sequence). This CDR3 spans 12 amino acids.

This sequence joins TRBV29-1 and TRBJ1-1; D is undetermined. The CDR3 loop spans 13 amino acids. CDR1 and CDR2 from the germline V gene are SQVTM and ANQGSEA. The ends were cut back, 2 bases at V and 6 bases at J, with 13 bases in the middle. CDR3 region: CSVERQTDAEAFF. Written as DNA, the CDR3 is TGCAGCGTTGAACGGCAGACGGACGCTGAAGCTTTCTTT.

A few counts support this clonotype. This chain joins TRBV7-9 and TRBJ2-3; D uncertain. Trimming pared 2 bases from V and 0 bases from J, leaving 15 bases between. There are 17 residues in the CDR3. CDR1 and CDR2 (germline): SEHNR, FQNEAQ (reference sequence). The CDR3 protein is CASSLIPSVRSTDTQYF. In nucleotides, the CDR3 is TGTGCCAGCAGCTTAATCCCGAGTGTACGGAGCACAGATACGCAGTATTTT.

This clonotype was seen many times. This sequence joins TRBV3-1 and TRBJ1-2; perhaps TRBD1 as D (6 bases). The CDR3 is 14 amino acids. Germline CDR1 reads LGHDT; CDR2 reads YNNKEL (reference sequence). Trimming left V 6 bases short and J 0 bases short, with 11 bases between. The CDR3 DNA is TGTGCCAGCAGTCCACAGGGTACTAACTATGGCTACACCTTC. Translating gives CASSPQGTNYGYTF.

There are a few counts of this clonotype. The DNA for the CDR3 is TGTGCCAGCATAGACAGGGTGGTGTACGGCTACACCTTC. Translated: CASIDRVVYGYTF. The chain carries TRBV2 and TRBJ1-2; 7 bases map to TRBD1. CDR1 and CDR2 (germline): SNHLY, FYNNEI. This CDR3 has 13 residues. Trimming at V came to 7 bases and at J to 8 bases, leaving 10 bases not matched to a gene.

The J gene is TRBJ2-5, the V gene TRBV4-3, with D hard to call. V dropped 1 base and J dropped 11 bases, with 23 bases sitting between them. Germline V gives CDR1 LGHNA, CDR2 YSLEER. There are 16 residues in the CDR3. The CDR3 reads CASSQGRAPGDNEQYF. DNA for the CDR3: TGCGCCAGCAGCCAAGGCCGGGCTCCCGGTGACAATGAGCAGTACTTC.

The rearrangement uses TRBV20-1 and TRBJ2-4; maybe TRBD1 (5 bases). The J call may be wrong; the DNA end is better matched by TRBJ2-7. In germline, CDR1 is DFQATT, CDR2 SNEGSKA (reference sequence). The CDR3 consists of 12 residues. CDR3 nucleotide sequence: TGCAGTGCTAGAGATCCAGGGAACGAGCAGTACTTC. Residues: CSARDPGNEQYF.

This chain uses TRBV29-1 with TRBJ2-3; D gene uncertain. Germline V gene sequence: CDR1 SQVTM, CDR2 ANQGSEA. This CDR3 is built from 12 residues. Trimming removed 7 bases from V and 2 bases from J, with 10 bases in between. The CDR3 sequence: CSAHGLTDTQYF. The CDR3 coding sequence is TGCAGCGCCCATGGGCTCACAGATACGCAGTATTTT.

The V and J genes are TRBV7-6 and TRBJ2-3, with 10 bases identical to TRBD1. This CDR3 has 14 amino acids. With V trimmed by 4 bases and J by 7 bases, 5 bases remained unmatched. Germline V gene sequence: CDR1 SGHVS, CDR2 FNYEAQ. In DNA, the CDR3 is TGTGCCAGCAGCTCGCCGGGACAGGGGAATACGCAGTATTTT. It yields the protein CASSSPGQGNTQYF.

In the case of this clonotype: Possible read error: a much larger clone is one base away. V gene TRBV5-1 combines with J gene TRBJ2-7; tentative D call: TRBD2 (5 bases). The CDR3 has 15 amino acids. Per the germline V gene, CDR1 is SGHRS and CDR2 is YFSETQ. The CDR3 region has the DNA TGCACCAGCAGCTTGGAGGCCAGGCCAACCTACGAGCAGTACTTC. This gives the protein CTSSLEARPTYEQYF.

This clonotype was observed a handful of times. This chain joins TRBV30 and TRBJ2-3, with TRBD1 matching 7 bases. The CDR3 spans 21 residues. J lost 3 bases, V lost 2 bases, and 26 bases had no gene match. The germline V gene encodes CDR1 GTSNPN and CDR2 SVGIG (reference sequence). This CDR3 is CAWSPQRDRVPLERWTDTQYF. In nucleotides, the CDR3 is TGTGCCTGGAGTCCTCAACGGGACAGAGTTCCCCTGGAACGATGGACAGATACGCAGTATTTT.

The V gene is TRBV6-2 or TRBV6-3, the J gene TRBJ2-7, with D perhaps given as TRBD1 or TRBD2 (5 bases each). Germline lookup yields CDR1 MNHEY and CDR2 SVGEGT. V dropped 2 bases and J dropped 6 bases, with 11 bases sitting between them. The CDR3 spans 13 residues. This CDR3 reads CASSYGDLGEQYF. The CDR3 coding sequence is TGTGCCAGCAGTTACGGGGACCTTGGCGAGCAGTACTTC.

The rearrangement joins TRBV6-5 to TRBJ1-1, with 8 bases that match TRBD1. Germline assignment: CDR1 MNHEY and CDR2 SVGAGI. CDR3 size: 13 residues. Losses at the gene ends were 2 bases for V and 4 bases for J; bases not matched to a gene: 0. CDR3 in amino acids: CASSYTGGTEAFF. The DNA for the CDR3 is TGTGCCAGCAGTTACACAGGGGGCACTGAAGCTTTCTTT.

This sequence joins TRBV28 and TRBJ1-4; D call uncertain. Trimming stripped 5 bases from V and 4 bases from J, with 14 bases between. The germline CDR1 and CDR2 sequences are MDHEN and SYDVKM. The CDR3 consists of 15 residues. The CDR3, as DNA: TGTGCCAGCAGTCCTCGGGCATGGGGTAATGAAAAACTGTTTTTT. It specifies CASSPRAWGNEKLFF.

The gene calls are TRBV28 and TRBJ2-1; D not resolved. This CDR3 spans 16 amino acids. Trimming left V 4 bases short and J 0 bases short, with 13 bases between. The germline V gene encodes CDR1 MDHEN and CDR2 SYDVKM. The CDR3 protein is CASSSISSSSYNEQFF. In DNA, the CDR3 is TGTGCCAGCAGTTCAATTAGCTCCAGCTCCTACAATGAGCAGTTCTTC.

The gene calls are TRBV16 and TRBJ1-4; D uncertain. The V end was cut by 2 bases, the J end by 4 bases, with 8 bases between. The CDR3 extends over 14 amino acids. Germline V gene sequence: CDR1 KGHSY, CDR2 FQNENV. CDR3 bases: TGTGCCAGCAGCCAAATGGCTAATAATGAAAAACTGTTTTTT. As protein: CASSQMANNEKLFF.

V usage is TRBV28 and J usage is TRBJ1-6; weak D call: TRBD1 (5 bases). V was pared by 3 bases and J by 6 bases, with 21 bases between. The germline V gene has CDR1 MDHEN and CDR2 SYDVKM. The CDR3 loop spans 18 amino acids. CDR3 residues: CASSFIASGRGRNSPLHF. Written as DNA, the CDR3 is TGTGCCAGCAGTTTTATCGCCAGCGGCCGGGGACGTAATTCACCCCTCCACTTT.

The V call is TRBV7-9, the J call TRBJ2-2; D unclear. Between the trimmed V and J ends, which lost 3 bases and 7 bases, there was a span of 6 bases. The CDR3 runs 12 residues. Germline V CDR1 and CDR2: SEHNR, FQNEAQ (reference sequence). In DNA form, the CDR3 reads TGTGCCAGCAGCTTCGCGGACGGGGAGCTGTTTTTT. Translation gives CASSFADGELFF.

The sample holds a few counts of this clonotype. The chain recombines TRBV6-1 with TRBJ2-3; weak D call: TRBD1 (6 bases). The CDR3 sequence is 12 residues long. CDR1 is MNHNS and CDR2 is SASEGT in the germline V gene. The V and J ends lost 5 bases and 10 bases respectively, with 13 bases between them. The CDR3 nucleotides are TGTGCCAGCAGTTCCAGGGGTGAGTCGCAGTATTTT. Translating gives CASSSRGESQYF.